The 8 T cell receptor beta chains below all came from one sample that was sequenced in a study of blood T cells in healthy people across ages. A sample-barcoded 5' primer and a J-beta primer mix were used in a second PCR of roughly 6 to 12 cycles. TCRdb re-derived calls from the 5' RACE reads in MiXCR, one entry per CDR3 protein. The sample lists about 970,000 distinct CDR3 sequences; roughly half were seen once. Sequenced: blood. Every receptor here comes from a woman aged 55-69 years in good health.

This clonotype was seen more than once but under ten times. The CDR3 region is CASSLGRTAYGYTF. CDR3 DNA sequence: TGTGCCAGCAGCTTGGGCAGGACAGCCTATGGCTACACCTTC. J is TRBJ1-2 and V is TRBV11-2; possible D gene TRBD1, 6 bases. The CDR3 length is 14 residues. Trimming cost V 3 bases and J 4 bases, with 12 bases left between them. CDR1 is SGHAT and CDR2 is FQNNGV in the germline V gene.

This clonotype was counted many times. V and J are TRBV27 and TRBJ2-5; D gene uncertain. Germline CDR1 MNHEY, CDR2 SMNVEV (reference sequence). The CDR3 sequence is 13 residues long. V shed 3 bases and J shed 5 bases, with 10 bases lying between them. The CDR3 loop is CASSFWGSETQYF. CDR3 in DNA: TGTGCCAGCAGTTTTTGGGGTTCGGAGACCCAGTACTTC.

This clonotype was seen a handful of times. This rearrangement joins TRBV20-1 to TRBJ2-7; a possible D gene is TRBD1 (6 bases). CDR1 and CDR2 (germline): DFQATT, SNEGSKA (reference sequence). This CDR3 contains 13 residues. Deletions cut 2 bases from V and 3 bases from J, with 11 bases between. The CDR3 sequence is CSARSGHFYEQYF. The DNA for the CDR3 is TGCAGTGCTAGATCGGGACACTTCTACGAGCAGTACTTC.

This clonotype was seen just once. The rearrangement joins TRBV4-1 to TRBJ2-7; 9 bases map to TRBD1. V dropped 0 bases and J dropped 6; count of bases not matched to a gene: 12. This CDR3 spans 17 amino acids. The germline V gene has CDR1 MGHRA and CDR2 YSYEKL. The chain's CDR3 is CASSQDGTRDRVIEQYF. Written as DNA, the CDR3 is TGCGCCAGCAGCCAAGATGGCACCCGGGACAGGGTTATCGAGCAGTACTTC.

The chain combines TRBV20-1 with TRBJ2-7, with 10 bases matching TRBD2. CDR1 is DFQATT and CDR2 is SNEGSKA in the germline V gene (reference sequence). CDR3 length: 15 amino acids. Trimming cost V 6 bases and J 0 bases; bases outside gene matches: 8. For the CDR3, the DNA is TGCAGTGCCCGAGGGGGACTAGCGCACTCCTACGAGCAGTACTTC. Translating it yields CSARGGLAHSYEQYF.

The chain couples TRBV24-1 to TRBJ2-4; no clear D gene. This CDR3 has 11 residues. Germline lookup yields CDR1 KGHDR and CDR2 SFDVKD. The V and J ends lost 6 bases and 13 bases respectively, with 12 bases between them. CDR3 region: CATSREGRQYF. DNA for the CDR3: TGTGCCACCAGTCGAGAAGGAAGGCAGTACTTC.

This clonotype showed up just a few times. The chain joins TRBV13 to TRBJ1-1, with TRBD1 matching over 7 bases. Trimming cost V 6 bases and J 1 base; bases outside gene matches: 2. The CDR3 has 13 amino acids. The germline V gene has CDR1 PRHDT and CDR2 FYEKMQ (reference sequence). The DNA of the CDR3 is TGTGCCAGCAGACGGACAGGGAACACTGAAGCTTTCTTT. Protein product: CASRRTGNTEAFF.

This clonotype has a single count. The V call is TRBV7-9, the J call TRBJ1-5; D is undetermined. Germline V gives CDR1 SEHNR, CDR2 FQNEAQ (reference sequence). Trimming left V 5 bases short and J 6 bases short, with 20 bases between. The CDR3 is 16 amino acids. CDR3 sequence reads: CASSTHPGRESQPQHF. CDR3 DNA sequence: TGTGCCAGCAGCACCCACCCCGGGAGGGAAAGTCAGCCCCAGCATTTT.